The clone carrying this T cell receptor (beta chain) was detected once. Per the germline V gene, CDR1 is WSHSY and CDR2 is SAAADI. The CDR3 covers 16 residues. V was pared by 5 bases and J by 2 bases, with 19 bases between. The sample belongs to a study of blood T cell repertoires in COVID-19. Only in-frame clones appear in the TCRdb table, and some are missing; sequencing was by immunoSEQ multiplex PCR. The profile shows around 94,000 clones, more than 90% of them singletons. The TCR sequence derives from a man between 18 and 35 years old with acute or convalescent COVID-19. The specimen sequenced was peripheral blood. V gene TRBV10-2 combines with J gene TRBJ2-7; maybe TRBD1 (5 bases). The CDR3: CASSPTRQGKTYEQYF. The CDR3 DNA follows: TGCGCCAGCAGTCCCACCCGGCAGGGCAAAACCTACGAGCAGTACTTC.